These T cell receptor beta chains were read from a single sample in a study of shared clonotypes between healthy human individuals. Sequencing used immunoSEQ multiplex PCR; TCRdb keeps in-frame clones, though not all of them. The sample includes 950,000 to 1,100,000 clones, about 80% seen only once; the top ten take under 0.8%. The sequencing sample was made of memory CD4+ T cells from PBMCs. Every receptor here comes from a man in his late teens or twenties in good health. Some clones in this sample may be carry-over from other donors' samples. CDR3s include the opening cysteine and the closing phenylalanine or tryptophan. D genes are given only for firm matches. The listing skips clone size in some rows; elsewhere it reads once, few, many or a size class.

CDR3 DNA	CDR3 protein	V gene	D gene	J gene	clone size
TGCGCCAGCAGCTTGACCTCAGAGAACTATGGCTACACCTTC	CASSLTSENYGYTF	TRBV5-1	-	TRBJ1-2	-
TGCGCCAGCAGCTTGGAGTCCTGGGGCCAAGAGACCCAGTACTTC	CASSLESWGQETQYF	TRBV5-1	-	TRBJ2-5	-
TGTGCCAGCAGTGATTTGACAAGCTCTGGGGCCAACGTCCTGACTTTC	CASSDLTSSGANVLTF	TRBV6-4	-	TRBJ2-6	few
TGTGCCACGAAGAAGACAGGAACCTACAATGAGCAGTTCTTC	CATKKTGTYNEQFF	TRBV2	-	TRBJ2-1	-
TGTGCCAGCAGCTCTCAGGGCAGCTCTGGAAACACCATATATTTT	CASSSQGSSGNTIYF	TRBV5-4	-	TRBJ1-3	once
TGTGCCAGCAGCCCGGAGGACAGGAGCTATGGCTACACCTTC	CASSPEDRSYGYTF	TRBV5-6	TRBD1	TRBJ1-2	-
TGCGCCAGCAGCGTTCAGAACTCCGAGACTGAAGCTTTCTTT	CASSVQNSETEAFF	TRBV5-1	-	TRBJ1-1	-
TGTGCCCGTCAGACAGGAAGGAATGGCTACACCTTC	CARQTGRNGYTF	TRBV30	-	TRBJ1-2	-
TGTGCCAGCAGGGCGAGCGGGAGCCGTGGGGATACGCAGTATTTT	CASRASGSRGDTQYF	TRBV28	TRBD2	TRBJ2-3	-
TGTGCCAGCCACTCCACCGGGACAGGGGCTGGAAACACCATATATTTT	CASHSTGTGAGNTIYF	TRBV28	TRBD1	TRBJ1-3	-
TGCGCCAGCTCTACAGGGTCAAGCTCTGGAAACACCATATATTTT	CASSTGSSSGNTIYF	TRBV5-1	-	TRBJ1-3	-
TGTGCCAGCAGCGGGGTAGAGAACACTGAAGCTTTCTTT	CASSGVENTEAFF	TRBV9	-	TRBJ1-1	-
TGTGCCAGCAGTGACGACTCCCGGACGCGGCAGTATTTT	CASSDDSRTRQYF	TRBV6-4	-	TRBJ2-3	few
TGTGCCAGCAGCCGAGCGGCACCGAGGAGCACTGAAGCTTTCTTT	CASSRAAPRSTEAFF	TRBV5-4	-	TRBJ1-1	few